Given below is one TCR beta chain in context. The specificity of this receptor is unknown. No clone much larger than this one lies a single base away; base qualities are absent. Library preparation was by the immunoSEQ multiplex PCR assay. For the multiplex PCR, a mixture combining 60 forward primers for TCR Vbeta segments and 13 reverse primers for TCR Jbeta segments was used. The CDR3 region of rearranged TCR beta genes was amplified from genomic DNA by a multiplex PCR assay. The amplified TCR beta libraries were sequenced on the Illumina HiSeq System as 87-base-pair reads. The original pipeline was this. A later analysis tallied 75 million to 95 million unique TCR beta chains across the 666 repertoires, and about 12 million of those chains were shared by two or more donors. Raw reads were error-corrected and collapsed into unique sequences by a nearest-neighbor algorithm in which closely related sequences were merged to remove PCR and sequencing errors. To assign V, D and J gene segments, CDR3 sequences were aligned to IMGT reference sequences. For a sequence to be retained, a match of at least six nucleotides was required to both a V gene segment and a J gene segment. A rearrangement counted as productive if the CDR3 had no stop codons and remained in frame with V and J, and every other rearrangement counted as non-productive. CDR3 was defined by IMGT convention, running from the second conserved V-encoded cysteine to the conserved J-encoded phenylalanine. In an earlier analysis of around 600 of the donors, sequences lacking an unambiguous match to a single V gene segment were excluded. In an earlier analysis of a few hundred of the donors, V segments were called functional above 56.7% productive rearrangements and were called segregating when the between-donor standard deviation exceeded 5%. To diagnose cytomegalovirus status from the catalog of TCR beta chain sequences, a statistical classification framework was built. In a later analysis, TCR nucleotide sequences were compared against IMGT/GENE-DB human TR gene sequences so that V and J genes could be assigned. In a later analysis, CDR3 sequences and most-parsimonious VDJ recombination scenarios were assigned using the TCRdist pipeline. In a later analysis, each TCR beta chain was defined by its CDR3 amino acid sequence together with its V-gene family, and reads without a unique V-gene family were excluded. A later analysis removed over 500 highly shared, low-generation-probability nucleotide sequences to deal with suspected cross-contamination and a sequencing artifact. In a later analysis, a clonal expansion index was calculated for each public chain from normalized within-repertoire ranks of inferred template counts. In a later analysis, generation probabilities were computed using a VDJ recombination model fitted to out-of-frame rearrangements, and the results were checked against IGoR. In a later analysis, TCR-TCR, TCR-HLA and TCR-CMV co-occurrence was scored with hypergeometric tests, and a repertoire-size bias correction was applied to TCR pairs. In a later analysis, false discovery rates were estimated by permuting HLA or CMV assignments 20 times. In a later analysis, co-occurring TCRs were grouped using DBSCAN, and TCRdist sequence similarity was added for clustering within HLA-allele-positive subsets. Repertoires with fewer than 30,000 or more than 120,000 public chains were left out of co-occurrence clustering, as were five repertoires with anomalous nucleotide sharing. TCRdb mirrors the immuneACCESS table, restricted to in-frame sequences. Some clones are absent from its copies; in checked studies, under half trace to an unresolved V gene, and the reason for the others is unknown. The V and J calls and clone size come from that table; D and trimming were worked out from the DNA. Counted in this sample were 110,000 to 150,000 clones; 65% to 80% of them appeared once. The ten largest account for approximately 8.8% of the sample.

In total, roughly 710 healthy bone marrow donors made up the cohort. Cohort members were all nominally healthy when sampled, although unrecorded immune exposures were likely present. The donor tested CMV seropositive and was one of the 289 seropositive cohort members. A peripheral blood sample was collected from each donor, and TCR beta sequencing was performed on peripheral blood mononuclear cells. The Qiagen DNeasy Blood Extraction Kit was used to extract genomic DNA from the blood cell samples. These data originate in a study of cytomegalovirus exposure and HLA in healthy donors (dated by TCRdb to 2016 to 2017). Describing the broader study: An earlier analysis of approximately 640 of the donors reported about 250 Gb of sequence data and more than 90 million unique TCR beta sequences from about 179 million T cells. An early release that covered about 600 HLA-typed donors contained approximately 300 gigabases of sequencing data and 80 million or so unique TCR sequences. Of the approximately 400 genotyped donors, about 84% fell in the genetic ancestry cluster associated with self-reported Caucasian donors. The study aimed to test whether cataloging public T cell receptors could reveal signatures of past pathogen exposure. Using immunosequencing, the study profiled T cell repertoires from approximately 700 subjects and related those repertoires to cytomegalovirus serostatus. In addition to the first cohort of 666 subjects, a separate validation cohort of under 150 different subjects was used. To predict cytomegalovirus infection status, the study combined high-throughput TCR immunosequencing, statistical association of individual TCRs with disease status, and machine learning. A later analysis re-analyzed previously published TCR beta repertoires from approximately 700 donors and added high-resolution HLA genotyping to study TCR occurrence patterns. Rather than drawing on any new phenotypic data, the later analysis identified candidate immune exposures from TCR beta sequences and the way those sequences occurred across donors. An earlier analysis of several hundred of the donors applied high-throughput TCR beta sequencing to assess whether each TCR beta V gene segment acted as functional or pseudogenic. Donor age, sex, ethnicity and CMV serostatus were compiled together with the repertoire data. Genome-wide SNP genotypes for about 55% of the 666 donors were used in a later genetic analysis, which treated that subset as a discovery cohort. All discovery cohort repertoires had been generated on a single sequencing platform. Class I and class II HLA loci were covered by the typing at four-digit resolution. Typing coverage varied by locus: about 620-630 donors for A, B, C, DRB1 and DQB1; roughly 560 for DQA1; around 610 for DPA1; around 450 for DPB1. Because of strong linkage in the cohort, roughly five DR-DQ haplotypes were treated as single units for association and clustering. On average, around 230,000 unique TCR beta nucleotide sequences were sequenced per donor among roughly 430 genotyped donors of the cohort, with 15% to 20% of those sequences being non-productive. Paper-wide results and their limitations: Because HLA typing was unavailable for some donors at each locus, only the typed subset was used in association tests. In a later analysis, the rate of TCR association differed among HLA loci, with DRB1 alleles having the most associated TCRs and HLA-C alleles having the fewest. In the study, 150 to 200 TCR beta chains were listed as associated with cytomegalovirus. While some public TCRs were present in many individuals, most TCR sequences turned up only very rarely across donors. The presence/absence analyses assumed that sequencing depth was roughly uniform across donors, and that assumption may not be true. The cohort was sequenced for TCR beta chains only, and without alpha or paired-chain data the features that could be detected were limited. Assigning TCR associations to individual alleles was difficult when HLA alleles, especially DR and DQ, strongly co-occurred. The sequencing pipeline was judged likely to have produced a cluster of highly shared sequence variants as a technical artifact. A later analysis found that HLA-associated TCR beta chains were more clonally expanded and had lower generation probabilities than equally common non-associated chains. Most CMV-associated TCR beta chains appeared to be HLA-restricted in a later analysis, and the HLA associations seemed to be driven largely by CMV exposure. Immune exposure information for the cohort was limited to CMV serostatus. Specific HLA alleles were associated with over 15,000 TCR beta sequences at a false discovery rate of 0.05 in a later analysis. According to a later genetic analysis, donors in an Asian-associated ancestry cluster had fewer N-insertions in productive TCRs than the approximately 700-donor mean. In an earlier analysis of more than 450 of the donors, most TCR beta V segments were observed in productive rearrangements about 90% or about 30% of the time, broadly matching IMGT annotations. A further reported finding was that TCR beta sequences accurately predicted the HLA-A and HLA-B alleles for most subjects in the first cohort. Because the 87-base-pair reads could not distinguish some IMGT-functional V segments, including TRBV6-2 and TRBV6-3, those segments were excluded. The classifier was reported to diagnose cytomegalovirus status with high specificity and sensitivity in both the original cohort and the validation cohort. The authors suggested that the approach could potentially be extended to other disease states and immunological phenotypes. In vitro tests confirmed that three of the cytomegalovirus-associated TCR beta chains recognize cytomegalovirus antigens. The earlier analysis of about 600 of the donors excluded around 17 rarely observed V segments, including chromosome 9 orphons, because counts were too low. A later analysis reported that several top co-occurrence clusters appeared linked to parvovirus B19, influenza, CMV and Epstein-Barr virus. Linkage disequilibrium might explain the correlated functional status among segregating V segments, but an unknown experimental factor could not be ruled out. V-gene and J-gene trimming of TCR beta chains was associated with a missense DCLRE1C variant in a later genetic analysis, and the association was replicated in an independent cohort.

V and J lose 4 bases and 3 bases, and a span of 10 bases separates them. The CDR3 spans 14 residues, from the cysteine through the phenylalanine. CDR3 DNA only is kept here, 42 bases in frame from base 1. Via the germline V gene, CDR1 is ENHRY and CDR2 SYGVKD. The source of this sequence is a woman aged 45-59 years in good health and CMV-seropositive. Material: PBMCs. The chain is made from TRBV10-3 and TRBJ1-5; perhaps TRBD1 is the D gene, with 5 bases matching. The nucleotide sequence is given as TGTGCCATCAGTGGGCAGGGCAACAATCAGCCCCAGCATTTT. Its translation is CAISGQGNNQPQHF.